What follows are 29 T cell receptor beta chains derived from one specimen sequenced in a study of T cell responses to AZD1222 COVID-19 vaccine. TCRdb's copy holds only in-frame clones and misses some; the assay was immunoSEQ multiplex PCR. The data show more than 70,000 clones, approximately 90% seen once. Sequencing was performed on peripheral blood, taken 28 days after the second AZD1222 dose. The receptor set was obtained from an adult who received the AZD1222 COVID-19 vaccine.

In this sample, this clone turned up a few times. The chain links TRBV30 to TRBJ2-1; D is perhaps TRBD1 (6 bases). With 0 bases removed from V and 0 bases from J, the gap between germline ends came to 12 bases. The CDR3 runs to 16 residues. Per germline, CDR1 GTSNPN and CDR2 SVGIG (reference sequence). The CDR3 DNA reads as TGTGCCTGGAGTGTGGGACACCTAAGCTCCTACAATGAGCAGTTCTTC. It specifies CAWSVGHLSSYNEQFF.

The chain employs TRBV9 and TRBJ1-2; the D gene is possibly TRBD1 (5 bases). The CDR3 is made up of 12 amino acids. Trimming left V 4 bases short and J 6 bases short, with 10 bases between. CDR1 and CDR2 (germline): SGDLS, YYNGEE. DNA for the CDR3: TGTGCCAGCAGCTTTGGACACCATGGCTACACCTTC. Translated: CASSFGHHGYTF.

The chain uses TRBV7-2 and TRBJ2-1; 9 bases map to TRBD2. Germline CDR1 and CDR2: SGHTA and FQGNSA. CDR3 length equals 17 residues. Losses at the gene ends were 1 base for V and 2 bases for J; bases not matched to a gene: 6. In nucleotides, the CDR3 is TGTGCCAGCAGCTTAGATCATAGCGGGAGAGCCTACAATGAGCAGTTCTTC. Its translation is CASSLDHSGRAYNEQFF.

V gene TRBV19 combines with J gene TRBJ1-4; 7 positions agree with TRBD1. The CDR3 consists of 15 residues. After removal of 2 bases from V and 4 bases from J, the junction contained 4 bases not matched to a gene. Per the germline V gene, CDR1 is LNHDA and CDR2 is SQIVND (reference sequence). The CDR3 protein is CASSILRDSNEKLFF. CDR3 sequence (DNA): TGTGCCAGTAGTATACTCCGGGACAGTAATGAAAAACTGTTTTTT.

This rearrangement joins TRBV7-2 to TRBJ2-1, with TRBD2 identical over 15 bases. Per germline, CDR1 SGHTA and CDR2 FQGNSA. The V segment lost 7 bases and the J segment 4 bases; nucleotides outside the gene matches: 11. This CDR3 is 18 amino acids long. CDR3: CASNDGLAGGPRYNEQFF. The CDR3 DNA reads TGTGCCAGCAACGACGGACTAGCGGGAGGGCCTCGGTACAATGAGCAGTTCTTC.

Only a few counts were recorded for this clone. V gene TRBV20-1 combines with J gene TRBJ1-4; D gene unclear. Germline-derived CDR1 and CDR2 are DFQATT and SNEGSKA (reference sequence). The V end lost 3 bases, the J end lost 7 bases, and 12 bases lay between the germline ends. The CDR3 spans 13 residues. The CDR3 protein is CSASRVPGEKLFF. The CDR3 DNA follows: TGCAGTGCTAGTCGGGTTCCCGGTGAAAAACTGTTTTTT.

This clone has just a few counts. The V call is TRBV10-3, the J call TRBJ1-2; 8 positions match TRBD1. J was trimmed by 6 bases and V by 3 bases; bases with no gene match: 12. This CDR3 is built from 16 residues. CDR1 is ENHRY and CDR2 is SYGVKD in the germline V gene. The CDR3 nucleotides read TGTGCCATCAGTGATTCCCGGGACAGGCTAGGGGATGGCTACACCTTC. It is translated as CAISDSRDRLGDGYTF.

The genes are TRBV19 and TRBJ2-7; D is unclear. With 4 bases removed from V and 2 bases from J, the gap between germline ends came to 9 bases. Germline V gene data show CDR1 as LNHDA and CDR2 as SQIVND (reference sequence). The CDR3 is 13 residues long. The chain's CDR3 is CASSKDPAYEQYF. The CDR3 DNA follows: TGTGCCAGTAGTAAGGACCCTGCCTACGAGCAGTACTTC.

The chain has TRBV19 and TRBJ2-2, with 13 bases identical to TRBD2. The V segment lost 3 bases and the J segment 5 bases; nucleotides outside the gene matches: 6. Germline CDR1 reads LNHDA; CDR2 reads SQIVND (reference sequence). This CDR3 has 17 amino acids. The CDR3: CASSIRTSGRGTGELFF. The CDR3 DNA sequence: TGTGCCAGTAGTATCAGGACTAGCGGGAGAGGTACCGGGGAGCTGTTTTTT.

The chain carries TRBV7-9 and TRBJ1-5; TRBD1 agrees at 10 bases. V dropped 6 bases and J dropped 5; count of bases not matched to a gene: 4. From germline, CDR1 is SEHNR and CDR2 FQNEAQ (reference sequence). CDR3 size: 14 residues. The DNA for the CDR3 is TGTGCCAGCAGTACGGACAGGGGGTATCAGCCCCAGCATTTT. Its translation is CASSTDRGYQPQHF.

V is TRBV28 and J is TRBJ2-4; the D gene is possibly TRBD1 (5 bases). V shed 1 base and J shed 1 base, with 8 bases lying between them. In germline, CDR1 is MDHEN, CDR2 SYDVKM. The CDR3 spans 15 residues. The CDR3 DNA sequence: TGTGCCAGCAGTTTATTCCAGGGTGCCAAAAACATTCAGTACTTC. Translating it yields CASSLFQGAKNIQYF.

In DNA form, the CDR3 reads TGTGCCAGCAGCAAGACAGGGGACTATGGCTACACCTTC. It translates to CASSKTGDYGYTF. The chain couples TRBV12-3 or TRBV12-4 to TRBJ1-2; 8 bases are a match to TRBD1. CDR3 length: 13 amino acids. V was clipped by 6 bases and J by 3 bases; unmatched bases: 3.

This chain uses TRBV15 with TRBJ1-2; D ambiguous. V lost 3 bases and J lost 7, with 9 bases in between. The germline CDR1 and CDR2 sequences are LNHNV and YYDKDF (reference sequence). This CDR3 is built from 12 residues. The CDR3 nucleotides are TGTGCCACCAGCAGGAACAGCTTTGGCTACACCTTC. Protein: CATSRNSFGYTF.

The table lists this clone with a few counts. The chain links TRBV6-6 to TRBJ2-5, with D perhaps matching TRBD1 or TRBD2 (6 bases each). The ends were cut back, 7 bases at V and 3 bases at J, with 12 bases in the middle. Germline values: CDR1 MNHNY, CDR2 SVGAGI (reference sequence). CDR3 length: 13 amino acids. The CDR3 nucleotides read TGTGCCAGCACCACGGGGGCAGAAGAGACCCAGTACTTC. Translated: CASTTGAEETQYF.

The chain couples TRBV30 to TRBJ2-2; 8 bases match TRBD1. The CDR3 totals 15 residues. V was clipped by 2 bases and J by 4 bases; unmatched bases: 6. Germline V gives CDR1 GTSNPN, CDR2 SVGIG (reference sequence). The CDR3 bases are TGTGCCTGGAGTCCGCGGACAGGGCTCACCGGGGAGCTGTTTTTT. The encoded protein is CAWSPRTGLTGELFF. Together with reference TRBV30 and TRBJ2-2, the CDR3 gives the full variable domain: SQTIHQWPATLVQPVGSPLSLECTVEGTSNPNLYWYRQAAGRGLQLLFYSVGIGQISSEVPQNLSASRPQDRQFILSSKKLLLSDSGFYLCAWSPRTGLTGELFFGEGSRLTVL.

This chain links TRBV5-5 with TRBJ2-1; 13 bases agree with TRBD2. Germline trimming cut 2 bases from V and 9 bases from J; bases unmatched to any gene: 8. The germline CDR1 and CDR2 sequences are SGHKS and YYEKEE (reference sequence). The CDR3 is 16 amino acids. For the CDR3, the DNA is TGTGCCAGCAGCTTTGGACTAGCGGGAGAATCGGGTGAGCAGTTCTTC. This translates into CASSFGLAGESGEQFF.

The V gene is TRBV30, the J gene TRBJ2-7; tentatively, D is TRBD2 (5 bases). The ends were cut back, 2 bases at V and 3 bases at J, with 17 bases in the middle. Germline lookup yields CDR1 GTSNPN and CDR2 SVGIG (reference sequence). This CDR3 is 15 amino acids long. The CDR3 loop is CAWSPPAAYLYEQYF. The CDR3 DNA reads TGTGCCTGGAGTCCCCCAGCGGCTTACCTCTACGAGCAGTACTTC.

CDR3 sequence reads: CAIRDTGDNEKLFF. CDR3 sequence (DNA): TGTGCCATCAGGGACACAGGGGACAATGAAAAACTGTTTTTT. The J gene is TRBJ1-4, the V gene TRBV10-3, with 7 bases lining up with TRBD1. Germline values: CDR1 ENHRY, CDR2 SYGVKD. The CDR3 sequence is 14 residues long. With V trimmed by 6 bases and J by 5 bases, 6 bases remained unmatched.

CDR3 loop: CASSYEYGTGELFF. In DNA form, the CDR3 reads TGTGCCAGCAGTTACGAGTATGGCACCGGGGAGCTGTTTTTT. V gene TRBV6-5 combines with J gene TRBJ2-2; D call uncertain. The CDR3 sequence is 14 residues long. The ends were cut back, 2 bases at V and 4 bases at J, with 8 bases in the middle. Germline V lookup: CDR1 MNHEY, CDR2 SVGAGI.

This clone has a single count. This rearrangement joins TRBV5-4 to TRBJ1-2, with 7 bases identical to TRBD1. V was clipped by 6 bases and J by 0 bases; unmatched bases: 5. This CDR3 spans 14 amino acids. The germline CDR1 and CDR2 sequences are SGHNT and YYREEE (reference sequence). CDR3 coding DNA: TGTGCCAGCACCGGGACAGCCGCTAACTATGGCTACACCTTC. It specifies CASTGTAANYGYTF.

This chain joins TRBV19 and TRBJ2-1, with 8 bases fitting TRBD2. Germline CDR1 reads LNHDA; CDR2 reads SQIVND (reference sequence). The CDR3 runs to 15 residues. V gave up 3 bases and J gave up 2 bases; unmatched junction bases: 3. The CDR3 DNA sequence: TGTGCCAGTAGTATGGCAGCGGGGGCCTACAATGAGCAGTTCTTC. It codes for CASSMAAGAYNEQFF.

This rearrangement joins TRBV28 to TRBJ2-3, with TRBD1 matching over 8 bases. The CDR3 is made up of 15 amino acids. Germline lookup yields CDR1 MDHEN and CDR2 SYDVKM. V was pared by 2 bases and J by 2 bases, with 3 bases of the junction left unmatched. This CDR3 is CASSLQGAYTDTQYF. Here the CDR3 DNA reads TGTGCCAGCAGTTTACAGGGGGCCTACACAGATACGCAGTATTTT.

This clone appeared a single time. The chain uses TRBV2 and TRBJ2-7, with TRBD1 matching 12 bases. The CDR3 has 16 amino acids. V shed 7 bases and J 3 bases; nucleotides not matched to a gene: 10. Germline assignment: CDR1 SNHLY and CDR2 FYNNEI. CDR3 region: CASTRGQGAGIYEQYF. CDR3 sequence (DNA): TGTGCCAGCACACGGGGACAGGGGGCGGGGATCTACGAGCAGTACTTC.

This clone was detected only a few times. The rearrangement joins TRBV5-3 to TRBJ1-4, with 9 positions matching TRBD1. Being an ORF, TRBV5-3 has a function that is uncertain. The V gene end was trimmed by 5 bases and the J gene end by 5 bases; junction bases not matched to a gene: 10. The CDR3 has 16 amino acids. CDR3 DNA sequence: TGTGCCAGAAGGACAGGGGGGTGGACAAGAAATGAAAAACTGTTTTTT. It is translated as CARRTGGWTRNEKLFF.

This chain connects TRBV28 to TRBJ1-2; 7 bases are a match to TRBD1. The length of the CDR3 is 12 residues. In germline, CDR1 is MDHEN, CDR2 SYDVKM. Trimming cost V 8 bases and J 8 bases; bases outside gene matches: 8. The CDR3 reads CASGTARKGYTF. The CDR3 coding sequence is TGTGCCAGCGGGACAGCCCGTAAGGGCTACACCTTC.

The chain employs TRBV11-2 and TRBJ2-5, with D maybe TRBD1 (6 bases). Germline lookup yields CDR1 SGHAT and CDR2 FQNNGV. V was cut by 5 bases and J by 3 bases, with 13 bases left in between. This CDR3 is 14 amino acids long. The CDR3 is CASSAGGWEETQYF. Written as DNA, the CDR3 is TGTGCCAGCAGCGCTGGGGGCTGGGAAGAGACCCAGTACTTC. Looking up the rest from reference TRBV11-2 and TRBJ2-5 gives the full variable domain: EAGVAQSPRYKIIEKRQSVAFWCNPISGHATLYWYQQILGQGPKLLIQFQNNGVVDDSQLPKDRFSAERLKGVDSTLKIQPAKLEDSAVYLCASSAGGWEETQYFGPGTRLLVL.

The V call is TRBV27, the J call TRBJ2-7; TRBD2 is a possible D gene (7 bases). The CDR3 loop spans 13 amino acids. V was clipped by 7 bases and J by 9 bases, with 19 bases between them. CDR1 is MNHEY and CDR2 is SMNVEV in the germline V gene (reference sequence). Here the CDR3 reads CASTERGGGMQYF. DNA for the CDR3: TGTGCCAGCACCGAGAGGGGGGGCGGAATGCAGTACTTC.

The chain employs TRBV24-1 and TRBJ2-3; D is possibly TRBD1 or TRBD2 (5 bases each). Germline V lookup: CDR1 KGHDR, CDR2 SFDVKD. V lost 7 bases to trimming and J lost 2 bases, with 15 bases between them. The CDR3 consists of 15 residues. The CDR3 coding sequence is TGTGCCACCAGATCCGGGACGGAAGACACAGATACGCAGTATTTT. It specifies CATRSGTEDTDTQYF.

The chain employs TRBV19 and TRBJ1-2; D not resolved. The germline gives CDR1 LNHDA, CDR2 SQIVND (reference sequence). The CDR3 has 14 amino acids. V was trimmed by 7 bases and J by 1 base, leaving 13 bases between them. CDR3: CASKSPPFNYGYTF. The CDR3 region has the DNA TGTGCCAGTAAGTCGCCACCTTTTAACTATGGCTACACCTTC.